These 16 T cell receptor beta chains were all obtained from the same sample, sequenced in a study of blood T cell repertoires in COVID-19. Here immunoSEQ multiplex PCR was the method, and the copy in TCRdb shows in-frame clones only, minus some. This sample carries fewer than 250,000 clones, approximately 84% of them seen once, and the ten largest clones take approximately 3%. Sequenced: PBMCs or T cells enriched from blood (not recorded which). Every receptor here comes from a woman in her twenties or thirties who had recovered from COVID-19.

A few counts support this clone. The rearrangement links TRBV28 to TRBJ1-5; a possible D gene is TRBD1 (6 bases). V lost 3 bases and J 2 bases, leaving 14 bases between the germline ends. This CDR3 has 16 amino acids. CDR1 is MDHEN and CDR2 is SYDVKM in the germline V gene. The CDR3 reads CASSFDPAGGNQPQHF. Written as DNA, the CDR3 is TGTGCCAGCAGTTTCGATCCGGCAGGGGGCAATCAGCCCCAGCATTTT.

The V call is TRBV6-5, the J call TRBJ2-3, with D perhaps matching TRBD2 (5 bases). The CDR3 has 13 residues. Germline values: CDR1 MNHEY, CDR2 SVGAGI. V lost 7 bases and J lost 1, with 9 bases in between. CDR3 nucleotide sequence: TGTGCCAGCAATAAGGAGGGCACAGATACGCAGTATTTT. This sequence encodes CASNKEGTDTQYF.

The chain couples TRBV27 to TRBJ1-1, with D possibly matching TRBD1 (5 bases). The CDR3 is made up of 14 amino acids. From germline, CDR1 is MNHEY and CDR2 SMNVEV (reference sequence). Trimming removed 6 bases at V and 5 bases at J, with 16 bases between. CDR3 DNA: TGTGCCAGCAGCTTAGACCAGGGTTGGACTGAAGCTTTCTTT. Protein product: CASSLDQGWTEAFF.

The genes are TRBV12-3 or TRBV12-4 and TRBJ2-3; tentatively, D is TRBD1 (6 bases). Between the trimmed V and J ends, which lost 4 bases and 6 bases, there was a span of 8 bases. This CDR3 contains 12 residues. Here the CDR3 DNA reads TGTGCCAGCAGTTCAAGGGGGGATACGCAGTATTTT. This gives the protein CASSSRGDTQYF.

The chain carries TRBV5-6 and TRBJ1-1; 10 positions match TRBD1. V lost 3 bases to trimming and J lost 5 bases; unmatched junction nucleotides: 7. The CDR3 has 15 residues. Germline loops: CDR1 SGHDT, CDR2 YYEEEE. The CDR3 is CASSWNPGQGTEAFF. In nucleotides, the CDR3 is TGTGCCAGCAGCTGGAACCCGGGACAGGGGACTGAAGCTTTCTTT.

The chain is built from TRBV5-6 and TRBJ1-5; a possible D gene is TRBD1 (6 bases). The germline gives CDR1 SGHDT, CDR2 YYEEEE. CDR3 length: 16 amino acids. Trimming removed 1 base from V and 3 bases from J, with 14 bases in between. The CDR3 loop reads CASSLRSQGNNQPQHF. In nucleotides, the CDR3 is TGTGCCAGCAGCTTGAGGTCACAGGGAAACAATCAGCCCCAGCATTTT.

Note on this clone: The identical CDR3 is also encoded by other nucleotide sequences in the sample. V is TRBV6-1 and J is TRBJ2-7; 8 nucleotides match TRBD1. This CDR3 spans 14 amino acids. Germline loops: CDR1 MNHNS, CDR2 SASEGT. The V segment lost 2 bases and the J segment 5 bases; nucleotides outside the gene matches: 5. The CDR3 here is CASSELAGGHEQYV. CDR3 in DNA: TGTGCCAGCAGTGAATTGGCAGGGGGCCACGAGCAGTACGTC.

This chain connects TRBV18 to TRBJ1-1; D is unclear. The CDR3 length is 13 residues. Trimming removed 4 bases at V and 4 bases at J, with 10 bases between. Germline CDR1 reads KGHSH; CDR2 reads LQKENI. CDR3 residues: CASSLNGRTEAFF. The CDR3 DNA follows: TGTGCCAGCTCACTAAACGGTCGCACTGAAGCTTTCTTT.

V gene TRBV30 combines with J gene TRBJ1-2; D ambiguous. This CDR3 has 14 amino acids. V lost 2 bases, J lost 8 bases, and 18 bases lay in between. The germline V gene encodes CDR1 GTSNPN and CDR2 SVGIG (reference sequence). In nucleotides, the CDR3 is TGTGCCTGGAGTCCCAAGCAGAGGCTTAAGGGCTACACCTTC. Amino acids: CAWSPKQRLKGYTF.

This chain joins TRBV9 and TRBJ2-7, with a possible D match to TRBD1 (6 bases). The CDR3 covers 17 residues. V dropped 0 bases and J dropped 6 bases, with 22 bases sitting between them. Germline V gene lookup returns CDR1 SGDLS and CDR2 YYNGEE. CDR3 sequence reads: CASSVGGGGLALVEQYF. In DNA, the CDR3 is TGTGCCAGCAGCGTAGGAGGGGGTGGACTTGCTCTAGTCGAGCAGTACTTC. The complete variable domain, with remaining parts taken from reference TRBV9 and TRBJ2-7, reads DSGVTQTPKHLITATGQRVTLRCSPRSGDLSVYWYQQSLDQGLQFLIQYYNGEERAKGNILERFSAQQFPDLHSELNLSSLELGDSALYFCASSVGGGGLALVEQYFGPGTRLTVT.

The CDR3 coding sequence is TGTGCCAGCGGGTTGGGGAGAGGCTACACCTTC. Protein product: CASGLGRGYTF. The chain is built from TRBV3-1 (or the pseudogene TRBV3-2) and TRBJ1-2; no clear D gene. The CDR3 spans 11 residues. Per the germline V gene, CDR1 is LGHDT and CDR2 is YNNKEL (reference sequence). Deletions cut 8 bases from V and 8 bases from J, with 12 bases between.

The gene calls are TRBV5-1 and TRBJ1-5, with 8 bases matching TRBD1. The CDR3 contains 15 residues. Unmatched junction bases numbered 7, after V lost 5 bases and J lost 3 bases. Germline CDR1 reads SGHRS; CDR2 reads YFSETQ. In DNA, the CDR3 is TGCGCCAGCAGAGAAAGGACAGGGACCAATCAGCCCCAGCATTTT. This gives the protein CASRERTGTNQPQHF.

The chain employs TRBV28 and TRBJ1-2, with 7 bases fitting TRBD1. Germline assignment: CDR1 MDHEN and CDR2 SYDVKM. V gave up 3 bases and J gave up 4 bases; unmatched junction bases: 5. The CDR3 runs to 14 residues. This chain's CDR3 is CASSLSGQFYGYTF. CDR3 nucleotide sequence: TGTGCCAGCAGTTTGTCGGGACAGTTCTATGGCTACACCTTC.

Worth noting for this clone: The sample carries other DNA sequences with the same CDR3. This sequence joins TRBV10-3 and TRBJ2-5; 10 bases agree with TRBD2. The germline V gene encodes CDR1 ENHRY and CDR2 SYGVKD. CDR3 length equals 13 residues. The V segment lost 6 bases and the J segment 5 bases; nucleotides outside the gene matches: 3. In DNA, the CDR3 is TGTGCCATCAGCCTAGCGGGGGAGGAGACCCAGTACTTC. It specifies CAISLAGEETQYF.

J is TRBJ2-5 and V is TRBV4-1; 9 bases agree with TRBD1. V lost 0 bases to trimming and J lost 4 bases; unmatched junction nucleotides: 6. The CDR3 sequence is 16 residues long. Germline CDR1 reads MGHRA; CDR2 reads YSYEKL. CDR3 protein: CASSQDNQQGAETQYF. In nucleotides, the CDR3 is TGCGCCAGCAGCCAAGATAATCAACAGGGGGCAGAGACCCAGTACTTC.

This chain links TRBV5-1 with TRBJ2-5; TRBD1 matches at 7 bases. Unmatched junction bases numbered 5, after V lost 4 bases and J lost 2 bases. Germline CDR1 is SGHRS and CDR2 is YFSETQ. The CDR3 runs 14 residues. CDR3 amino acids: CASSPTTGQETQYF. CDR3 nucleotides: TGCGCCAGCAGCCCCACGACAGGGCAAGAGACCCAGTACTTC.